One sample yielded the 23 T cell receptor beta chains listed below, sequenced in a study of control samples from healthy donors and cancer patients. Libraries were prepared by immunoSEQ multiplex PCR; TCRdb keeps only in-frame clonotypes and omits some of them. The repertoire consists of fewer than 200,000 clones, with just over 90% occurring once and the leading ten covering approximately 1.5%. Sample: blood. The receptors derive from a man younger than 40 in good health.

This clone was detected only once. This rearrangement joins TRBV19 to TRBJ1-1, with D possibly matching TRBD1 (6 bases). Per germline, CDR1 LNHDA and CDR2 SQIVND (reference sequence). V was clipped by 3 bases and J by 11 bases, with 16 bases between them. The length of the CDR3 is 13 residues. CDR3 sequence (DNA): TGTGCCAGTAGTATGAGGGGGGAAGTAGCGGCTTTCTTT. Amino acids: CASSMRGEVAAFF.

The chain joins TRBV2 to TRBJ2-2; 7 bases are a match to TRBD2. CDR1 is SNHLY, CDR2 FYNNEI, per germline. Unmatched junction bases numbered 14, after V lost 6 bases and J lost 4 bases. The CDR3 extends over 17 amino acids. CDR3 sequence reads: CASSPSGGRGSTGELFF. CDR3 DNA: TGTGCCAGCAGCCCCTCCGGCGGGCGGGGGAGCACCGGGGAGCTGTTTTTT.

The genes are TRBV5-1 and TRBJ1-1; TRBD1 matches at 7 bases. The germline V gene encodes CDR1 SGHRS and CDR2 YFSETQ. The CDR3 has 17 amino acids. With 2 bases clipped from V and 3 bases from J, the junction kept 13 bases outside the gene matches. The CDR3: CASSFTGAPLRDTEAFF. Written as DNA, the CDR3 is TGCGCCAGCAGCTTCACAGGGGCCCCCTTGAGGGACACTGAAGCTTTCTTT.

J is TRBJ1-1 and V is TRBV2; D is possibly TRBD1 (6 bases). This CDR3 comprises 14 residues. The germline gives CDR1 SNHLY, CDR2 FYNNEI. The ends were cut back, 7 bases at V and 5 bases at J, with 17 bases in the middle. CDR3 loop: CASKGGARSTEAFF. Here the CDR3 DNA reads TGTGCCAGCAAAGGGGGGGCGCGTTCTACTGAAGCTTTCTTT.

This rearrangement joins TRBV27 to TRBJ1-1, with a weak D call TRBD1 (6 bases). Between the trimmed V and J ends, which lost 6 bases and 4 bases, there was a span of 18 bases. Germline V gene data show CDR1 as MNHEY and CDR2 as SMNVEV (reference sequence). This CDR3 has 15 amino acids. This CDR3 is CASSPLTGLGTEAFF. In DNA, the CDR3 is TGTGCCAGCAGCCCGCTGACAGGATTGGGCACTGAAGCTTTCTTT.

This sequence joins TRBV27 and TRBJ1-6, with 9 nucleotides matching TRBD1. V gave up 2 bases and J gave up 7 bases; unmatched junction bases: 3. The CDR3 is 15 amino acids. Germline CDR1 reads MNHEY; CDR2 reads SMNVEV (reference sequence). The CDR3 DNA reads as TGTGCCAGCAGTTTACGGGGACAGGGAAATTCACCCCTCCACTTT. It specifies CASSLRGQGNSPLHF.

V usage is TRBV27 and J usage is TRBJ1-6; TRBD1 matches at 7 bases. V was clipped by 5 bases and J by 9 bases; unmatched bases: 16. Germline V CDR1 and CDR2: MNHEY, SMNVEV (reference sequence). This CDR3 has 17 amino acids. The CDR3 DNA follows: TGTGCCAGCAGTCGGACGACAGGGTGGCTACTGGGTTCACCCCTCCACTTT. It specifies CASSRTTGWLLGSPLHF.

The chain combines TRBV12-5 with TRBJ1-1; D is possibly TRBD1 (6 bases). V lost 6 bases, J lost 3 bases, and 14 bases lay in between. The CDR3 extends over 14 amino acids. Per germline, CDR1 LGHNT and CDR2 FRNRAP. CDR3 DNA: TGTGCTAGTGGAGAACAGGGAGGATACACTGAAGCTTTCTTT. This gives the protein CASGEQGGYTEAFF.

The gene calls are TRBV30 and TRBJ2-7; 8 bases align to TRBD2. V gave up 3 bases and J gave up 9 bases; unmatched junction bases: 13. The length of the CDR3 is 14 residues. Germline lookup yields CDR1 GTSNPN and CDR2 SVGIG (reference sequence). DNA of the CDR3: TGTGCCTGGAGCCTCGGGGTCACTAGCGGTCGGCAGTACTTC. Translating it yields CAWSLGVTSGRQYF.

This clone was detected only a few times. The chain carries TRBV18 and TRBJ2-1; maybe TRBD2 (6 bases). The germline V gene has CDR1 KGHSH and CDR2 LQKENI. There are 14 residues in the CDR3. The V and J ends lost 3 bases and 7 bases respectively, with 13 bases between them. For the CDR3, the DNA is TGTGCCAGCTCACCCTTCGGGGGAGAAAATGAGCAGTTCTTC. Translating gives CASSPFGGENEQFF.

The chain combines TRBV21-1 with TRBJ1-5. TRBV21-1 is described as a pseudogene. The CDR3 has 13 residues. CDR3 protein: CARPVASNQPQHF. The CDR3 bases are TGTGCCAGACCCGTTGCTAGCAATCAGCCCCAGCATTTT.

This chain uses TRBV7-7 with TRBJ2-5, with 10 bases aligning to TRBD2. The germline V gene encodes CDR1 SSHAT and CDR2 FNYEAQ (reference sequence). The CDR3 runs to 16 residues. V lost 1 base to trimming and J lost 2 bases; unmatched junction nucleotides: 4. The CDR3 reads CASSLGPSGGQETQYF. In DNA, the CDR3 is TGTGCCAGCAGCTTAGGGCCTAGCGGGGGTCAAGAGACCCAGTACTTC. Full variable domain (remainder filled in from reference TRBV7-7 and TRBJ2-5): GAGVSQSPRYKVTKRGQDVTLRCDPISSHATLYWYQQALGQGPEFLTYFNYEAQPDKSGLPSDRFSAERPEGSISTLTIQRTEQRDSAMYRCASSLGPSGGQETQYFGPGTRLLVL.

The chain links TRBV5-4 to TRBJ1-2; D perhaps matches TRBD1 (5 bases). V lost 4 bases and J 8 bases, leaving 15 bases between the germline ends. The CDR3 is 13 residues long. Per the germline V gene, CDR1 is SGHNT and CDR2 is YYREEE (reference sequence). CDR3 residues: CASSLGPDLGYTF. As DNA, the CDR3 is TGTGCCAGCAGCCTGGGACCGGACCTGGGCTACACCTTC.

The chain couples TRBV27 to TRBJ1-4; D is undetermined. Deletions cut 5 bases from V and 8 bases from J, with 12 bases between. CDR3 size: 13 residues. Germline V lookup: CDR1 MNHEY, CDR2 SMNVEV (reference sequence). The CDR3 protein is CASSPRAREKLFF. CDR3 DNA: TGTGCCAGCAGTCCCCGGGCCCGGGAAAAACTGTTTTTT.

The chain carries TRBV30 and TRBJ1-1, with 8 nucleotides matching TRBD1. V was pared by 3 bases and J by 6 bases, with 3 bases of the junction left unmatched. This CDR3 spans 12 amino acids. Germline CDR1 GTSNPN, CDR2 SVGIG (reference sequence). CDR3 DNA: TGTGCCTGGAGCCAGGGGGCGGCTGAAGCTTTCTTT. Its translation: CAWSQGAAEAFF.

The chain has TRBV13 and TRBJ2-1; D is possibly TRBD2 (6 bases). Germline V gene data show CDR1 as PRHDT and CDR2 as FYEKMQ (reference sequence). V was cut by 4 bases and J by 0 bases, with 10 bases left in between. CDR3 size: 15 residues. Here the CDR3 DNA reads TGTGCCAGCAGCTCCCTAGCGAGCTCCTACAATGAGCAGTTCTTC. It codes for CASSSLASSYNEQFF.

The chain is built from TRBV24-1 and TRBJ2-2; 7 bases map to TRBD2. The germline CDR1 and CDR2 sequences are KGHDR and SFDVKD. The V and J ends lost 4 bases and 2 bases, in that order; junction bases with no gene match: 6. The CDR3 consists of 16 residues. CDR3 loop: CATSDPGLLNTGELFF. The CDR3 nucleotides read TGTGCCACCAGTGACCCGGGACTACTTAACACCGGGGAGCTGTTTTTT.

The chain joins TRBV6-2 or TRBV6-3 to TRBJ1-1; D is perhaps TRBD1 (5 bases). This CDR3 has 12 residues. The germline V gene has CDR1 MNHEY and CDR2 SVGEGT. V lost 4 bases and J 7 bases, leaving 10 bases between the germline ends. DNA of the CDR3: TGTGCCAGCAGTTCCGACAGCCTTGAAGCTTTCTTT. It specifies CASSSDSLEAFF.

This chain links TRBV19 with TRBJ1-1; 9 nucleotides line up with TRBD1. The CDR3 runs 15 residues. Germline V gives CDR1 LNHDA, CDR2 SQIVND (reference sequence). V lost 7 bases to trimming and J lost 1 base; unmatched junction nucleotides: 7. The CDR3 nucleotides read TGTGCCAGTATACCAGGGGGACAGGGGAACACTGAAGCTTTCTTT. As protein: CASIPGGQGNTEAFF.

The V and J genes are TRBV27 and TRBJ1-1; 12 nucleotides line up with TRBD1. The germline CDR1 and CDR2 sequences are MNHEY and SMNVEV (reference sequence). The CDR3 loop spans 17 amino acids. J was trimmed by 0 bases and V by 0 bases; bases with no gene match: 2. The CDR3 DNA sequence: TGTGCCAGCAGTTTATCCGGGACAGGGGGCCTGAACACTGAAGCTTTCTTT. It codes for CASSLSGTGGLNTEAFF.

This sequence joins TRBV4-3 and TRBJ1-6; no clear D gene. Per germline, CDR1 LGHNA and CDR2 YSLEER. The CDR3 sequence is 17 residues long. The V gene lost 0 bases and the J gene lost 9 bases, with 18 bases spanning the gap. Here the CDR3 reads CASSQDLGSSSGSPLHF. As DNA, the CDR3 is TGCGCCAGCAGCCAAGATCTGGGCAGTTCAAGTGGTTCACCCCTCCACTTT.

The genes are TRBV27 and TRBJ2-3; TRBD2 matches at 14 bases. Germline lookup yields CDR1 MNHEY and CDR2 SMNVEV (reference sequence). The CDR3 covers 15 residues. With 8 bases clipped from V and 5 bases from J, the junction kept 6 bases outside the gene matches. CDR3 DNA sequence: TGTGCCAGCGGGCGACTAGCGGGAGGGCAAGATACGCAGTATTTT. Its protein is CASGRLAGGQDTQYF.

V is TRBV28 and J is TRBJ1-6, with a weak D call TRBD1 (6 bases). Germline V CDR1 and CDR2: MDHEN, SYDVKM. The CDR3 covers 17 residues. The germline V and J ends were trimmed by 6 bases and 9 bases, with 24 bases remaining between them. CDR3: CASSQDRGAPSSSPLHF. The CDR3 DNA reads as TGTGCCAGCAGCCAGGATCGGGGGGCGCCAAGCAGTTCACCCCTCCACTTT.